Following are 27 T cell receptor beta chains from one sample sequenced in a study of shared clonotypes between healthy human individuals. The method was immunoSEQ multiplex PCR; TCRdb's version includes in-frame clones alone and lacks a portion of them. The sample consists of about 690,000 clones, around 90% of them appearing once. The sample taken for sequencing was memory CD8+ T cells from PBMCs. The subset is: CD45RO+ cells pooled with CCR7-negative TemRA cells. The receptors derive from a man aged 18 to 35 in good health. Some clones in this sample may be carry-over from other donors' samples.

The chain couples TRBV4-1 to TRBJ2-7; TRBD2 matches 7 bases. The CDR3 is 15 amino acids. The V segment lost 3 bases and the J segment 2 bases; nucleotides outside the gene matches: 7. CDR1 and CDR2 from the germline V gene are MGHRA and YSYEKL. This chain's CDR3 is CASSHGPGGTYEQYF. In nucleotides, the CDR3 is TGCGCCAGCAGCCACGGGCCCGGGGGGACCTACGAGCAGTACTTC.

This chain links TRBV28 with TRBJ2-4; weak D call: TRBD2 (6 bases). Germline V gene lookup returns CDR1 MDHEN and CDR2 SYDVKM. The CDR3 covers 17 residues. V lost 2 bases and J 0 bases, leaving 14 bases between the germline ends. CDR3 residues: CASSLHLGGLAKNIQYF. As DNA, the CDR3 is TGTGCCAGCAGTTTACACCTGGGGGGACTAGCCAAAAACATTCAGTACTTC.

This chain joins TRBV4-1 and TRBJ2-7; TRBD2 agrees at 7 bases. Trimming at V came to 4 bases and at J to 0 bases, leaving 12 bases not matched to a gene. This CDR3 is built from 17 residues. Germline V gene data show CDR1 as MGHRA and CDR2 as YSYEKL. As DNA, the CDR3 is TGCGCCAGCAGCCTAGTGGCCGGGACTAAAGACTCCTACGAGCAGTACTTC. The encoded protein is CASSLVAGTKDSYEQYF.

This sequence joins TRBV5-1 and TRBJ2-7; D may match TRBD1 or TRBD2 (5 bases each). Germline V gene data show CDR1 as SGHRS and CDR2 as YFSETQ. This CDR3 has 13 residues. V gave up 5 bases and J gave up 4 bases, with 13 bases separating them. DNA for the CDR3: TGCGCCAGCAGGCTTGAGGGGTCTTACGAGCAGTACTTC. Protein sequence: CASRLEGSYEQYF.

The chain carries TRBV7-6 and TRBJ2-5; no clear D gene. The CDR3 has 15 residues. CDR1 is SGHVS, CDR2 FNYEAQ, per germline. V gave up 1 base and J gave up 3 bases, with 12 bases separating them. DNA for the CDR3: TGTGCCAGCAGCTTAGTATACTCGCGGAAAGAGACCCAGTACTTC. Translating it yields CASSLVYSRKETQYF.

The CDR3: CASSQAGLLLGYTF. The DNA of the CDR3 is TGTGCCAGCAGCCAGGCCGGGCTTCTTTTGGGCTACACCTTC. The rearrangement links TRBV7-2 to TRBJ1-2, with D hard to call. Between the trimmed V and J ends, which lost 5 bases and 8 bases, there was a span of 18 bases. This CDR3 region has 14 residues. CDR1 is SGHTA, CDR2 FQGNSA, per germline.

This clone was detected many times. Additional DNA sequences in this sample encode the identical CDR3. The genes are TRBV7-9 and TRBJ1-1; 9 nucleotides line up with TRBD1. The CDR3 has 14 amino acids. Germline-derived CDR1 and CDR2 are SEHNR and FQNEAQ (reference sequence). Trimming took 4 bases from V and 7 from J; bases not matched to a gene: 7. CDR3 sequence (DNA): TGTGCCAGCAGCTCAAGTCGGGACAGGGTTGAAGCTTTCTTT. Its translation: CASSSSRDRVEAFF.

The V gene is TRBV7-6, the J gene TRBJ2-7, with D hard to call. Germline values: CDR1 SGHVS, CDR2 FNYEAQ. Between the trimmed V and J ends, which lost 0 bases and 2 bases, there was a span of 8 bases. The CDR3 runs to 14 residues. CDR3 DNA sequence: TGTGCCAGCAGCTTAGCGGCAACAGCCTACGAGCAGTACTTC. Its translation: CASSLAATAYEQYF.

The chain is built from TRBV9 and TRBJ2-1; D unclear. The CDR3 length is 13 residues. The germline V and J ends were trimmed by 0 bases and 9 bases, with 10 bases remaining between them. The germline V gene encodes CDR1 SGDLS and CDR2 YYNGEE. CDR3 in DNA: TGTGCCAGCAGCGTAGAGTGGCAAACTGAGCAGTTCTTC. Translating gives CASSVEWQTEQFF.

This chain joins TRBV29-1 and TRBJ2-1, with TRBD2 matching over 8 bases. V gave up 0 bases and J gave up 6 bases; unmatched junction bases: 7. The CDR3 length is 15 residues. Germline CDR1 and CDR2: SQVTM and ANQGSEA. Here the CDR3 DNA reads TGCAGCGTTGAAGACGGGGGGGCTGCTTTCAATGAGCAGTTCTTC. Residues: CSVEDGGAAFNEQFF.

The rearrangement joins TRBV7-2 to TRBJ2-4; tentatively, D is TRBD1 or TRBD2 (6 bases each). Deletions cut 5 bases from V and 15 bases from J, with 23 bases between. This CDR3 is built from 14 residues. Germline CDR1 reads SGHTA; CDR2 reads FQGNSA. CDR3 sequence (DNA): TGTGCCAGCAGCCGACTAGGACAGCCCCTGAGACGGTACTTC. As protein: CASSRLGQPLRRYF.

The rearrangement joins TRBV7-8 to TRBJ2-1, with D perhaps TRBD1 or TRBD2 (5 bases each). The length of the CDR3 is 17 residues. The germline CDR1 and CDR2 sequences are SGHVS and FQNEAQ. The V and J ends lost 1 base and 4 bases respectively, with 17 bases between them. CDR3 amino acids: CASSLEGVGTLYNEQFF. Written as DNA, the CDR3 is TGTGCCAGCAGCTTAGAGGGAGTCGGGACGTTATACAATGAGCAGTTCTTC.

The J gene is TRBJ2-1, the V gene TRBV14, with 8 bases fitting TRBD2. CDR1 SGHDN and CDR2 FVKESK come from the germline V gene. The ends lost 5 bases at V and 7 bases at J; junction bases unmatched: 7. The CDR3 sequence is 14 residues long. In DNA, the CDR3 is TGTGCCAGCAGCTCGGGAGGGCCACAGAATGAGCAGTTCTTC. It codes for CASSSGGPQNEQFF.

The rearrangement uses TRBV27 and TRBJ2-5; 12 positions match TRBD2. The CDR3 has 16 amino acids. Germline trimming cut 5 bases from V and 5 bases from J; bases unmatched to any gene: 9. Germline V gives CDR1 MNHEY, CDR2 SMNVEV (reference sequence). CDR3 coding DNA: TGTGCCAGCAGTACCCTCCTAGCGGGAGGGGGCGAGACCCAGTACTTC. Its translation: CASSTLLAGGGETQYF.

This clone has only one observation. V and J are TRBV30 and TRBJ2-5, with 12 bases matching TRBD2. The CDR3 consists of 15 residues. V trimming: 3 bases; J trimming: 5 bases; junction bases outside the gene matches: 7. Germline V gene data show CDR1 as GTSNPN and CDR2 as SVGIG (reference sequence). CDR3 nucleotide sequence: TGTGCCTGGAGCCGGACTAGCGGGATTTCGGAGACCCAGTACTTC. This encodes CAWSRTSGISETQYF. Using reference TRBV30 and TRBJ2-5 for the parts outside the CDR3, the full variable domain is SQTIHQWPATLVQPVGSPLSLECTVEGTSNPNLYWYRQAAGRGLQLLFYSVGIGQISSEVPQNLSASRPQDRQFILSSKKLLLSDSGFYLCAWSRTSGISETQYFGPGTRLLVL.

Details on this clone: Within the sample, other DNA sequences also encode this same CDR3. The chain recombines TRBV11-2 with TRBJ2-3; maybe TRBD2 (5 bases). The V gene's germline CDR1 is SGHAT and CDR2 FQNNGV. Trimming took 3 bases from V and 2 from J, leaving 12 bases between them. The CDR3 extends over 15 amino acids. CDR3 region: CASSLGSGNTDTQYF. CDR3 coding DNA: TGTGCCAGCAGCTTGGGAAGCGGAAACACAGATACGCAGTATTTT.

This chain connects TRBV9 to TRBJ2-3, with a weak D call TRBD2 (6 bases). Trimming took off 2 bases at V and 5 bases at J, with 15 bases between the two ends. Germline V gene data show CDR1 as SGDLS and CDR2 as YYNGEE. The CDR3 covers 15 residues. The CDR3: CASSVYGSVGDTQYF. The CDR3, as DNA: TGTGCCAGCAGCGTTTACGGGAGTGTTGGAGATACGCAGTATTTT. Looking up the rest from reference TRBV9 and TRBJ2-3 gives the full variable domain: DSGVTQTPKHLITATGQRVTLRCSPRSGDLSVYWYQQSLDQGLQFLIQYYNGEERAKGNILERFSAQQFPDLHSELNLSSLELGDSALYFCASSVYGSVGDTQYFGPGTRLTVL.

The rearrangement joins TRBV2 to TRBJ2-6; weak D call: TRBD2 (6 bases). This CDR3 is 15 amino acids long. In germline, CDR1 is SNHLY, CDR2 FYNNEI. Trimming removed 3 bases from V and 1 base from J, with 7 bases in between. The CDR3 region has the DNA TGTGCCAGCAGTGAGGGGAGGTCTGGGGCCAACGTCCTGACTTTC. Protein product: CASSEGRSGANVLTF. The full variable domain, rest sourced from reference TRBV2 and TRBJ2-6, is EPEVTQTPSHQVTQMGQEVILRCVPISNHLYFYWYRQILGQKVEFLVSFYNNEISEKSEIFDDQFSVERPDGSNFTLKIRSTKLEDSAMYFCASSEGRSGANVLTFGAGSRLTVL.

The CDR3 coding sequence is TGCAGCGCCTCTGGGGGACAGGTTTCAGGAAACACCATATATTTT. Protein: CSASGGQVSGNTIYF. The chain is built from TRBV29-1 and TRBJ1-3; 8 positions match TRBD1. In germline, CDR1 is SQVTM, CDR2 ANQGSEA. There are 15 residues in the CDR3. The V and J ends lost 7 bases and 4 bases, in that order; junction bases with no gene match: 12.

The chain has TRBV5-1 and TRBJ2-7; tentatively, D is TRBD1 or TRBD2 (6 bases each). Germline CDR1 is SGHRS and CDR2 is YFSETQ. V lost 0 bases and J lost 5, with 24 bases in between. The CDR3 has 18 amino acids. CDR3 bases: TGCGCCAGCAGCTTGGTGGGGGGCTCATCCCGTACCGGCAACGAGCAGTACTTC. Translating gives CASSLVGGSSRTGNEQYF.

This clone was detected a few times. The chain is built from TRBV7-9 and TRBJ1-1; a possible D gene is TRBD1 (6 bases). This CDR3 has 12 amino acids. Germline V gives CDR1 SEHNR, CDR2 FQNEAQ (reference sequence). The germline V and J ends were trimmed by 4 bases and 13 bases, with 16 bases remaining between them. The CDR3 reads CASSYGQPFGFF. The CDR3 DNA follows: TGTGCCAGCAGCTACGGACAGCCTTTTGGTTTCTTT.

The V gene is TRBV15, the J gene TRBJ1-1, with D uncertain. Trimming took off 1 base at V and 3 bases at J, with 9 bases between the two ends. The CDR3 contains 14 residues. Germline-derived CDR1 and CDR2 are LNHNV and YYDKDF (reference sequence). In nucleotides, the CDR3 is TGTGCCACCAGCAGAGGGGTATTGGACACTGAAGCTTTCTTT. It specifies CATSRGVLDTEAFF. The full variable domain, rest sourced from reference TRBV15 and TRBJ1-1, is DAMVIQNPRYQVTQFGKPVTLSCSQTLNHNVMYWYQQKSSQAPKLLFHYYDKDFNNEADTPDNFQSRRPNTSFCFLDIRSPGLGDTAMYLCATSRGVLDTEAFFGQGTRLTVV.

The chain is built from TRBV5-4 and TRBJ2-3; D is uncertain. The CDR3 runs 15 residues. The germline V and J ends were trimmed by 0 bases and 0 bases, with 8 bases remaining between them. The germline gives CDR1 SGHNT, CDR2 YYREEE (reference sequence). The CDR3 protein is CASSLGHPSTDTQYF. DNA of the CDR3: TGTGCCAGCAGCTTGGGACATCCTAGCACAGATACGCAGTATTTT. The variable domain in full, with the rest retrieved from reference TRBV5-4 and TRBJ2-3, is ETGVTQSPTHLIKTRGQQVTLRCSSQSGHNTVSWYQQALGQGPQFIFQYYREEENGRGNFPPRFSGLQFPNYSSELNVNALELDDSALYLCASSLGHPSTDTQYFGPGTRLTVL.

The chain combines TRBV28 with TRBJ2-7; D is unresolved. The germline V gene encodes CDR1 MDHEN and CDR2 SYDVKM. With 1 base removed from V and 5 bases from J, the gap between germline ends came to 3 bases. CDR3 length equals 11 residues. CDR3: CASSLSHEQYF. The CDR3 DNA is TGTGCCAGCAGTTTATCTCACGAGCAGTACTTC.

The V gene is TRBV27, the J gene TRBJ1-5, with TRBD1 as a possible D gene (5 bases). The length of the CDR3 is 18 residues. Germline V gene sequence: CDR1 MNHEY, CDR2 SMNVEV (reference sequence). Trimming shortened V by 4 bases and J by 1 base, and 20 bases separated the two germline ends. The chain's CDR3 is CASSSNWGMEESNQPQHF. For the CDR3, the DNA is TGTGCCAGCAGTTCGAACTGGGGGATGGAGGAGAGCAATCAGCCCCAGCATTTT.

CDR3 region: CATSTAEGTIGLFF. The CDR3, as DNA: TGTGCCACCAGCACTGCAGAAGGAACGATCGGACTGTTTTTT. The chain joins TRBV15 to TRBJ1-4; no firm D call. CDR1 and CDR2 from the germline V gene are LNHNV and YYDKDF (reference sequence). V dropped 4 bases and J dropped 13 bases, with 19 bases sitting between them. CDR3 length: 14 residues.

The rearrangement uses TRBV28 and TRBJ1-2, with a tentative D call TRBD1 (6 bases). This CDR3 has 14 amino acids. Trimming stripped 2 bases from V and 3 bases from J, with 10 bases between. Germline V CDR1 and CDR2: MDHEN, SYDVKM. Here the CDR3 reads CASSLRQADYGYTF. CDR3 bases: TGTGCCAGCAGTTTAAGACAGGCCGACTATGGCTACACCTTC.